This T cell receptor (beta chain) is from a study of OX40 agonist ivuxolimab in advanced cancers. Study-wide background: Each patient was given ivuxolimab into a vein every 2 weeks, at 0.01 to 10 mg/kg. Study-level findings and limits: Partial responders dosed at 0.1-3.0 mg/kg displayed clonal expansion ranking among the lowest.

The cohort excluded patients with autoimmune disease history or systemic immunosuppression. Researchers took blood at baseline, on cycle 4 day 1, and on cycle 7 day 1. There are 13 residues in the CDR3. With V trimmed by 5 bases and J by 1 base, 5 bases remained unmatched. Per germline, CDR1 GTSNPN and CDR2 SVGIG (reference sequence). A remark on this clone: Its antigen is undetermined.

Method: immunoSEQ multiplex PCR; TCRdb's copy keeps in-frame clones and lacks some. The sample holds roughly 79,000 clones, about 90% seen once. The V gene is TRBV30, the J gene TRBJ2-7, with 7 nucleotides matching TRBD1. This clonotype originated in an adult with an advanced solid tumor such as melanoma, head and neck, liver or kidney cancer. The source material was CD4+ or CD8+ T cells sorted from blood, sampled in a trial of the OX40 agonist ivuxolimab. The CDR3 nucleotides are TGTGCCTGGGACAGGGCGGCTTCCTACGAGCAGTACTTC. It is translated as CAWDRAASYEQYF. Complete variable domain (other parts from reference TRBV30 and TRBJ2-7): SQTIHQWPATLVQPVGSPLSLECTVEGTSNPNLYWYRQAAGRGLQLLFYSVGIGQISSEVPQNLSASRPQDRQFILSSKKLLLSDSGFYLCAWDRAASYEQYFGPGTRLTVT.